This TCR beta chain was sequenced for a study of Ad26.COV2.S vaccination and SARS-CoV-2 variants (dated by TCRdb to the early 2020s). Broadly, across the study: Vaccine-arm donors were drawn from COV1001, a multicentre, randomized, double-blind, placebo-controlled phase I-IIa trial of Ad26.COV2.S in healthy adults. Dosing of Ad26.COV2.S was intramuscular, at either 5x10^10 or 1x10^11 viral particles, delivered as one shot or as two shots spaced 56 days apart. TCRbeta repertoire sequencing was used to assess the specificity and breadth of SARS-CoV-2-reactive T cell receptors after Ad26.COV2.S vaccination. A total of around 32 samples were included in the TCR-sequenced set, comprising some 20 Ad26.COV2.S vaccine recipients, 5 placebo recipients and 8 SARS-CoV-2 convalescent individuals. Participants in the trial were split at random into five groups of five each, receiving low-dose or high-dose Ad26.COV2.S once or twice, or else placebo on both occasions. Investigators did not know the trial group allocation while performing experiments and assessing outcomes.

Paper-wide results and their limitations: It was noted by the authors that total T cell responses may have been underestimated by the TCR breadth and depth analyses. After vaccination, spike-specific CD8+ and CD4+ T cell responses were reported to show substantial breadth. Ad26.COV2.S recipients had higher spike-specific TCR breadth than placebo recipients (P = 0.0014). The study was not powered for comparison of responses between vaccine doses or regimens. Non-spike TCR breadth was comparable between vaccine and placebo recipients, consistent with the vaccine containing only spike.

The immunoSEQ Assay was used to sequence TCRbeta CDR3 regions. After extraction, genomic DNA underwent amplification by bias-controlled multiplex PCR, followed by high-throughput sequencing. In the source study's methods: Collapsing and filtering of sequences were performed to quantify the absolute abundance of each unique TCRbeta CDR3 region. T cell fraction was estimated by normalizing TCRbeta template counts to usable DNA, with usable DNA measured through amplification of reference genes found in all nucleated cells. Repertoire TCRs were annotated as SARS-CoV-2-specific when V gene, CDR3 amino acid sequence and J gene were exactly matched to a known reactive TCR set. The reference SARS-CoV-2 TCR set came from MIRA and was filtered for enrichment in COVID-19-positive ImmuneCODE repertoires, removing public or cross-reactive TCRs. Based on the MIRA antigens, annotated TCRs were further analysed at the level of specific ORF or position within ORF. Depth was the summed frequency of annotated unique rearrangements, while breadth was defined as annotated unique rearrangements over total unique productive rearrangements. Group comparisons of TCR breadth used two-sided Wilcoxon rank-sum tests. Here the immuneACCESS table is served through TCRdb, limited to in-frame sequences with V and J called. Missing clones are a known gap in these copies; in checked studies unresolved V genes cover under half, and the rest lacks a known reason. V, J and clone size derive from that table, while D and trimming were established from the DNA sequence. Recorded for this sample are roughly 350,000 clones; over 75% of them occurred a single time. Roughly 3.6% of the sample is in the top ten clones.

Concerning this clone itself: The antigen this receptor binds is unknown. No base quality values were provided; no much bigger clone lies one nucleotide off.

Read against the paper, the sample's treatment or condition label means: about 20 received Ad26.COV2.S at low or high dose, single or two shots; a few received placebo; per-sample allocation not given. For vaccine and placebo recipients, the sequenced repertoires came from samples collected on day 63 after the first injection. In Cohort 1b, 25 adults aged 18-55 years were enrolled at a single site in Boston, USA, between 29 July and 7 August 2020. Ad26.COV2.S consisted of a replication-incompetent adenovirus type 26 vector by which a prefusion-stabilized SARS-CoV-2 spike protein from the original Wuhan strain was expressed. Specimen: peripheral blood, collected in a trial of Ad26.COV2.S vaccine versus placebo. This TCR derives from a person aged 18 to 59 who received the Ad26.COV2.S COVID-19 vaccine or a placebo.

The DNA sequence follows: TGTGCCAGCAGATATCGGACAGGGAGCTCCTACGAGCAGTACTTC. Its protein is CASRYRTGSSYEQYF. The sequence joins TRBV6-5 to TRBJ2-7, and TRBD1 aligns with 8 junction nucleotides. CDR1 and CDR2 are read off the germline V gene as MNHEY and SVGAGI. The CDR3 covers 15 residues, taking in both the cysteine and the phenylalanine. Of all the DNA, just the CDR3 is kept, 45 bases in frame from base 1. Trimming accounts for 6 bases at V and 0 bases at J, while the number of junction bases matched to no gene is 7.